These 3 T cell receptor beta chains came from one sample sequenced in a study of Graves' ophthalmopathy and Graves' hyperthyroidism. CDR3 regions of TCR beta were amplified from RNA transcripts. Scientists carried out first-round RT-PCR using HTBI primers and then a second-round multiplex PCR. Each CDR3 protein is one row after TCRdb ran MiXCR on the multiplex PCR reads. The repertoire holds some 410,000 distinct CDR3 sequences, with 21% as singletons. Sequencing was carried out using peripheral blood. Receptors originate from a woman younger than 35 with stable Graves' hyperthyroidism.

This clonotype was counted at least ten times. The chain joins TRBV11-1 to TRBJ1-1, with TRBD1 as a possible D gene (5 bases). V was trimmed by 5 bases and J by 1 base, leaving 17 bases between them. The CDR3 extends over 16 amino acids. CDR1 is SGHAT and CDR2 is FQDESV in the germline V gene (reference sequence). The CDR3 DNA is TGTGCCAGCAGCAACTCGGGTGGGGCTTCGAACACTGAAGCTTTCTTT. It is translated as CASSNSGGASNTEAFF.

In its sample, this clonotype was seen many times. V and J are TRBV28 and TRBJ2-7, with a tentative D call TRBD2 (6 bases). Trimming took off 3 bases at V and 2 bases at J, with 8 bases between the two ends. The CDR3 covers 13 residues. The germline V gene has CDR1 MDHEN and CDR2 SYDVKM. CDR3 loop: CASSFTGAYEQYF. The DNA of the CDR3 is TGTGCCAGCAGTTTTACGGGGGCCTACGAGCAGTACTTC. The whole variable domain, filled in from reference TRBV28 and TRBJ2-7, reads DVKVTQSSRYLVKRTGEKVFLECVQDMDHENMFWYRQDPGLGLRLIYFSYDVKMKEKGDIPEGYSVSREKKERFSLILESASTNQTSMYLCASSFTGAYEQYFGPGTRLTVT.

This chain joins TRBV5-1 and TRBJ2-5; 9 bases align to TRBD1. J was trimmed by 2 bases and V by 4 bases; bases with no gene match: 6. Germline V gene lookup returns CDR1 SGHRS and CDR2 YFSETQ. The CDR3 consists of 15 residues. CDR3 protein: CASSTPGQGQETQYF. Written as DNA, the CDR3 is TGCGCCAGCAGCACACCGGGACAGGGTCAAGAGACCCAGTACTTC.